This record covers a single T cell receptor (beta chain). Its antigen is unknown. TCRdb re-called the 5' RACE reads; one entry per CDR3 protein, DNA not given. In total, the table holds roughly 180,000 distinct CDR3 sequences. The data were obtained in a study of T cells expressing NK-cell markers. Broader study findings: In a handful of donors, dominant CD3+CD56+NKG2C+ clones formed about 1.0-7.0% of CD8+ cells.

This CDR3 spans 14 amino acids. The germline V gene encodes CDR1 MNHEY and CDR2 SVGEGT. What was sequenced was blood T cells: a sorted CD56 or NKG2C T cell subset, CD4+ or CD8+ T cells, or bulk PBMC T cells (not recorded which). The chain carries TRBV6-2 or TRBV6-3 and TRBJ2-1; TCRdb returns TRBD2, unconfirmable since there is no DNA. This receptor was taken from a man between 18 and 69 years old in good health. The CDR3 loop reads CASSPGLVNNEQFF.